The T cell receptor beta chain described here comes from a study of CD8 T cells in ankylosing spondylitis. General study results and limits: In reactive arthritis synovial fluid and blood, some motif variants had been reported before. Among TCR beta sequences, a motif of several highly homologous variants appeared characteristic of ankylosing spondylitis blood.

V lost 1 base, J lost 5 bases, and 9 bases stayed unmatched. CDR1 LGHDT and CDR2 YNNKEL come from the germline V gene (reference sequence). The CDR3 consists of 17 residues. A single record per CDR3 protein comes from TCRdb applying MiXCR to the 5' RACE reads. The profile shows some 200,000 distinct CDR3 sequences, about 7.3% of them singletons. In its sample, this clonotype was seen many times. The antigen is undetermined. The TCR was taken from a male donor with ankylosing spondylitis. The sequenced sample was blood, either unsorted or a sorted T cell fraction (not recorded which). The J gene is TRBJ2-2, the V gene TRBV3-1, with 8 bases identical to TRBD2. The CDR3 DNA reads TGTGCCAGCAGCCAAGTATCAAGCGGGAGAAGGACCGGGGAGCTGTTTTTT. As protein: CASSQVSSGRRTGELFF.